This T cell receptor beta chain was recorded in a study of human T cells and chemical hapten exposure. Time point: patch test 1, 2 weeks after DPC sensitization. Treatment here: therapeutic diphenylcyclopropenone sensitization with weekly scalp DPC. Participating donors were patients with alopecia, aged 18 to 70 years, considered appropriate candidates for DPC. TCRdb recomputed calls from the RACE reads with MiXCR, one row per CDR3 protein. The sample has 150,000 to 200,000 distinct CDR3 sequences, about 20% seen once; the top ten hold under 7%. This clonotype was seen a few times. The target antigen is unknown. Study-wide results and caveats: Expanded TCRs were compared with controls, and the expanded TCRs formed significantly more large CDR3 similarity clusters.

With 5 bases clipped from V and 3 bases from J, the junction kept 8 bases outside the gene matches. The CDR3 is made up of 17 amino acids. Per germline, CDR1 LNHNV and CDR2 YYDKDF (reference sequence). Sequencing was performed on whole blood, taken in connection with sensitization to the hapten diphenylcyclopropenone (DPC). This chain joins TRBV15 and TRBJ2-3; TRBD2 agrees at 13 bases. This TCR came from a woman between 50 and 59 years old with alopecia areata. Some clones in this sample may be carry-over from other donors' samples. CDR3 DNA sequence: TGTGCCACCAGCGGTCAGACTAGCGGGAGGCAGACAGATACGCAGTATTTT. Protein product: CATSGQTSGRQTDTQYF.